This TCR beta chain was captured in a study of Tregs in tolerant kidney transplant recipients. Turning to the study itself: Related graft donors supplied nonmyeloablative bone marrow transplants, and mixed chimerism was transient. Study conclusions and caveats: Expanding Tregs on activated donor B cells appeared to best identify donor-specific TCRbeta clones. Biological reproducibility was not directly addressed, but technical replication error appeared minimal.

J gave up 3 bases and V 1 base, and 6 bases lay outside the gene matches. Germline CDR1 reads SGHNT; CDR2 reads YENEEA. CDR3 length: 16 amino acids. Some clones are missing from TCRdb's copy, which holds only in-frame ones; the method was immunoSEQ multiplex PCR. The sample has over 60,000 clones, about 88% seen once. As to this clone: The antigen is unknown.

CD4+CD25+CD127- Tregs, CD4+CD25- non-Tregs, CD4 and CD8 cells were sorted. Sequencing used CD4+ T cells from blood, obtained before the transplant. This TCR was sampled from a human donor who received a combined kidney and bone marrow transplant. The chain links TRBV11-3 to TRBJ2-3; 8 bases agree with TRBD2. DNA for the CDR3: TGTGCCAGCAGCTTAGTCGGGGGGGCCGGGACAGATACGCAGTATTTT. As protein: CASSLVGGAGTDTQYF.